The next 3 T cell receptor beta chains were all read from a single sample in a study of CD8 T cells in Susac syndrome. An input of roughly 0.5 to 1 ug of RNA was subjected to reverse transcription using random hexamers. Each CDR3 protein gets one entry after TCRdb re-called the immunoSEQ multiplex PCR reads with MiXCR. The sample has 200,000 to 250,000 distinct CDR3 sequences, 95% seen once. Sequencing was carried out using CD4+ T cells from PBMCs. The receptors originated from a human donor with multiple sclerosis.

The V gene is TRBV11-2, the J gene TRBJ2-1, with 7 bases identical to TRBD2. Germline CDR1 and CDR2: SGHAT and FQNNGV. Trimming took 4 bases from V and 8 from J; bases not matched to a gene: 17. The CDR3 spans 17 residues. The CDR3 is CASSSIPSGGLSYEQFF. In nucleotides, the CDR3 is TGTGCCAGCAGCTCCATTCCTAGCGGAGGCCTTAGCTATGAGCAGTTCTTC.

The DNA for the CDR3 is TGTGCCAGCAGCCCCACGCTGCGAGGGTCAGGGGGCTACTATGGCTACACCTTC. Amino acid sequence: CASSPTLRGSGGYYGYTF. The chain has TRBV7-9 and TRBJ1-2, with 8 bases fitting TRBD1. This CDR3 is 18 amino acids long. With 5 bases clipped from V and 3 bases from J, the junction kept 17 bases outside the gene matches. Germline V gives CDR1 SEHNR, CDR2 FQNEAQ (reference sequence).

J is TRBJ2-7 and V is TRBV18, with TRBD2 matching over 11 bases. The germline V gene has CDR1 KGHSH and CDR2 LQKENI. After removal of 6 bases from V and 1 base from J, the junction contained 5 bases not matched to a gene. This CDR3 contains 15 residues. The CDR3 here is CASSRGLAVSYEQYF. The CDR3 bases are TGTGCCAGCTCCCGGGGACTAGCGGTGTCCTACGAGCAGTACTTC.